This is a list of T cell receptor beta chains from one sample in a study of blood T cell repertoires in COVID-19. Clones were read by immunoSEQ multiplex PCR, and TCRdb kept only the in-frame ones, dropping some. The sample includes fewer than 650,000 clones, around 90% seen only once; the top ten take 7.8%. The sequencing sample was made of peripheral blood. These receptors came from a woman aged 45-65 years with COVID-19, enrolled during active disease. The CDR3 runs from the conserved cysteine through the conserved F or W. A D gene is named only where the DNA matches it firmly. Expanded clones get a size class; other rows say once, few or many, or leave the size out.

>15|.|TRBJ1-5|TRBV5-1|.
CASSPGQFGNQPQHF
TGCGCCAGCAGTCCTGGACAATTCGGCAATCAGCCCCAGCATTTT
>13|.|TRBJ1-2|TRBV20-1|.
CSASGQTDVGYTF
TGCAGTGCTAGTGGACAGACCGATGTAGGCTACACCTTC
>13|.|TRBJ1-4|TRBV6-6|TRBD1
CASSYRRGEKLFF
TGTGCCAGCAGTTACCGCAGGGGGGAAAAACTGTTTTTT
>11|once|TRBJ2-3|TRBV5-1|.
CASSLLDTQYF
TGCGCCAGCAGCTTGCTAGATACGCAGTATTTT
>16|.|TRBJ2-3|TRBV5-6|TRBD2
CASSGTSGALGDTQYF
TGTGCCAGCAGCGGGACTAGCGGGGCCTTGGGAGATACGCAGTATTTT
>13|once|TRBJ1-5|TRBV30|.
CAWSGGFNQPQHF
TGTGCCTGGAGTGGAGGGTTCAATCAGCCCCAGCATTTT
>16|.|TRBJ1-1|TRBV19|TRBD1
CASSMIPGQGPTEAFF
TGTGCCAGTAGTATGATACCGGGACAGGGCCCCACTGAAGCTTTCTTT
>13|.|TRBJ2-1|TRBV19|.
CASSIGRVNEQFF
TGTGCCAGTAGTATAGGGAGGGTGAATGAGCAGTTCTTC
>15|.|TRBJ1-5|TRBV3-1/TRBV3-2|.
CASSPNPGRNQPQHF
TGTGCCAGCAGCCCGAATCCAGGAAGGAATCAGCCCCAGCATTTT
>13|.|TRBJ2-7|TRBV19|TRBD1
CASSFTGVHEQYF
TGTGCCAGTAGTTTCACAGGGGTCCACGAGCAGTACTTC
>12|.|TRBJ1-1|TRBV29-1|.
CSVDPSGVEAFF
TGCAGCGTTGACCCCTCCGGGGTGGAAGCTTTCTTT
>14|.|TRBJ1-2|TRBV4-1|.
CASSQEAGALGYTF
TGCGCCAGCAGCCAAGAGGCAGGGGCCTTAGGCTACACCTTC
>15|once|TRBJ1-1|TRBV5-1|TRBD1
CASSLGDDRAAEAFF
TGCGCCAGCAGCTTGGGGGACGACAGGGCGGCTGAAGCTTTCTTT
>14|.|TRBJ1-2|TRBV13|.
CASTSGLPTYGYTF
TGTGCCAGCACCTCAGGGCTACCCACCTATGGCTACACCTTC
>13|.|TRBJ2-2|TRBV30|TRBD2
CAWSGTSRGELFF
TGTGCCTGGAGTGGGACTAGCCGCGGGGAGCTGTTTTTT
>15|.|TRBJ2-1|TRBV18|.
CASSPEGVPYNEQFF
TGTGCCAGCTCACCAGAGGGGGTCCCTTACAATGAGCAGTTCTTC